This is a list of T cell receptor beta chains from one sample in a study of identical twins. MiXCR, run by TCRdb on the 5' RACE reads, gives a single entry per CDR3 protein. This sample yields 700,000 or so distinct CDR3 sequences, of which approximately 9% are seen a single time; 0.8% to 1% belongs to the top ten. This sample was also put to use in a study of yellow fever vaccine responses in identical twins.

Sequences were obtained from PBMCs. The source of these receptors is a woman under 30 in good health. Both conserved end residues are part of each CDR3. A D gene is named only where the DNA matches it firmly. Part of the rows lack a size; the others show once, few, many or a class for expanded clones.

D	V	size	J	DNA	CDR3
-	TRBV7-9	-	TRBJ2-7	TGTGCCAGCAGCCGGTCATCAGGGGCTACCCTAAACGAGCAGTACTTC	CASSRSSGATLNEQYF
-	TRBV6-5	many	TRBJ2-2	TGTGCCAGCAGCTACGGGGGACTTTTCCTCACCGGGGAGCTGTTTTTT	CASSYGGLFLTGELFF
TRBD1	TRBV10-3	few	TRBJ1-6	TGTGCCATCAGGCCGGGACAGGGGGCCGGCTATAATTCACCCCTCCACTTT	CAIRPGQGAGYNSPLHF
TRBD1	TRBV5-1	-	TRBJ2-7	TGCGCCAGCAGCTTGGCAGGGGACAGGACCTACGAGCAGTACTTC	CASSLAGDRTYEQYF
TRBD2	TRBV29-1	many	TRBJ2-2	TGCAGCGTTGATACGGACCCAGCGGGGGCGAACACCGGGGAGCTGTTTTTT	CSVDTDPAGANTGELFF
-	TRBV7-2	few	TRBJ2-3	TGTGCCAGCAGCTTACTTGAAACAGGGTTCACAGATACGCAGTATTTT	CASSLLETGFTDTQYF
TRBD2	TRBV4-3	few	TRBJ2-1	TGCGCCAGCAGCCATTCTAGCGGTAGCTCCTACAATGAGCAGTTCTTC	CASSHSSGSSYNEQFF
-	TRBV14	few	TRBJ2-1	TGTGCCAGCAGCCAATTAACTAGTTTGTTCAATGAGCAGTTCTTC	CASSQLTSLFNEQFF
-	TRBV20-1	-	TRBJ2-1	TGCTGTGCTAGGCGCCCGTCTCCGGGATTGAAGGACAATGAGCAGTTCTTC	CCARRPSPGLKDNEQFF
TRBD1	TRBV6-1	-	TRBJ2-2	TGTGCCAGCAGACGGGACAGTTCGTCCGGGGAGCTGTTTTTT	CASRRDSSSGELFF
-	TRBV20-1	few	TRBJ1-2	TGCAGTGCTAGAGAGCAGGGGATCTATGGCTACACCTTC	CSAREQGIYGYTF
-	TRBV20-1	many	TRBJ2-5	TGCAGTGCTCCCGTTAGGGCCCAAGGGACCCAGTACTTC	CSAPVRAQGTQYF
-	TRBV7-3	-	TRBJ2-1	TGTGCCGGCAGCTTCGGTCAAGACAATGAGCAGTTCTTC	CAGSFGQDNEQFF
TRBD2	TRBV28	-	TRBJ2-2	TGTGCCAGCAGTCCCCGACTAGCCCCCGGGGAGCTGTTTTTT	CASSPRLAPGELFF
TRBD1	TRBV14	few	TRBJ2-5	TGTGCCAGCAGCCCCCGGGACAGCGAAGAGACCCAGTACTTC	CASSPRDSEETQYF
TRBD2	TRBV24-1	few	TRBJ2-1	TGTGCCACCAGTGACCGTCTAGCGGTGGTTAGGAATGAGCAGTTCTTC	CATSDRLAVVRNEQFF
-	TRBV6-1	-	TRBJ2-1	TGCGCCAGCAGCCCTGACCTAACACACGACAATGAGCAGTTCTTC	CASSPDLTHDNEQFF
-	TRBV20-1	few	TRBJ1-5	TGCAGTGCTAGTTCCCCGGGGTATAGCAATCAGCCCCAGCATTTT	CSASSPGYSNQPQHF
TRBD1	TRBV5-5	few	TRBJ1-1	TGTGCCAGCAGCTTCCTCCATCGGTCCGGGACAGGGAACACTGAAGCTTTCTTT	CASSFLHRSGTGNTEAFF
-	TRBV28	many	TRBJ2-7	TGTGCCAGCAGTTTAGAGGATCGTGGTGAGCAGTACTTC	CASSLEDRGEQYF
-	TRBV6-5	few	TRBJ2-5	TGTGCCAGCAGTTACTTAGACGGAGCGGGAGAGACCCAGTACTTC	CASSYLDGAGETQYF
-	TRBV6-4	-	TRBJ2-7	TGTGCCAGCAGAAGGGACCGTAACTACGAGCAGTACTTC	CASRRDRNYEQYF
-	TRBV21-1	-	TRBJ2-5	TGTGCCAGCAGCAAAGAGGTGCTACAAGAGACCCAGTACTTC	CASSKEVLQETQYF
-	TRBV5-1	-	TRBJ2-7	TGCGCCAGCAGCTCTGTACAGATGTCCTACGAGCAGTACTTC	CASSSVQMSYEQYF
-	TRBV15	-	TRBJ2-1	TGTGCCACCAGCAGAGATCCGGACGCTTACAATGAGCAGTTCTTC	CATSRDPDAYNEQFF
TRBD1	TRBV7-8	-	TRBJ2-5	TGTGCCAGCAGCTTAGTTGTCTCAGGGGGAGAGACCCAGTACTTC	CASSLVVSGGETQYF
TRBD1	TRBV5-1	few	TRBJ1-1	TGCGCCAGCAGCCCGGACAGGGGTATTGAAGCTTTCTTT	CASSPDRGIEAFF
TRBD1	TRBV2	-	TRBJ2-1	TGTGCCAGCAGTGACACTACAGGGGCCGCCAATGAGCAGTTCTTC	CASSDTTGAANEQFF